These 2 T cell receptor beta chains came from one sample sequenced in a study of technical replicates of blood from a handful of donors. Measured with immunoSEQ multiplex PCR; TCRdb has only the in-frame clones, and not every one. The data show 55,000 to 65,000 clones, 95% to 98% seen once. Sequencing input: T cells isolated from PBMCs. The source is a human donor in good health.

The CDR3 bases are TGTGCCAGCAGTAGGGGCCTTGTTTCCTACAATGAGCAGTTCTTC. As protein: CASSRGLVSYNEQFF. The chain links TRBV27 to TRBJ2-1; possible D gene TRBD1, 5 bases. The CDR3 extends over 15 amino acids. Trimming pared 5 bases from V and 1 base from J, leaving 12 bases between. Germline assignment: CDR1 MNHEY and CDR2 SMNVEV (reference sequence).

The genes are TRBV6-5 and TRBJ1-2, with 7 bases lining up with TRBD1. Germline V gene lookup returns CDR1 MNHEY and CDR2 SVGAGI. Germline trimming cut 4 bases from V and 6 bases from J; bases unmatched to any gene: 14. CDR3 length: 16 amino acids. In nucleotides, the CDR3 is TGTGCCAGCAGTTCGACAGGGCCATTCCGGGGTGATGGCTACACCTTC. Encoded protein: CASSSTGPFRGDGYTF.